This entry features one T cell receptor (beta chain) sequence. The CDR3 is 12 residues long. Germline loops: CDR1 SEHNR, CDR2 FQNEAQ (reference sequence). V dropped 5 bases and J dropped 7 bases, with 8 bases sitting between them. This entry comes from a study of T cell responses to AZD1222 COVID-19 vaccine. Sequencing used immunoSEQ multiplex PCR; TCRdb keeps in-frame clones, though not all of them. The data hold approximately 140,000 clones, with under 95% observed a single time. The input for sequencing was peripheral blood, taken on day 0 of AZD1222 vaccination. The genes are TRBV7-9 and TRBJ1-4; no firm D call. The receptor's source is an adult in good health. CDR3 nucleotides: TGTGCCAGCAGCCCTCTAGGTGAAAAACTGTTTTTT. This sequence encodes CASSPLGEKLFF.